Listed here are 28 T cell receptor beta chains from one sample, sequenced in a study of blood T cell repertoires in COVID-19. Sequenced by immunoSEQ multiplex PCR; TCRdb stores in-frame clones only, minus some. The sample holds about 130,000 clones, about nine tenths seen once. The sample consisted of PBMCs or T cells enriched from blood (not recorded which). Receptors originate from a man aged 50 to 60 who had recovered from COVID-19.

The rearrangement uses TRBV20-1 and TRBJ2-1; the D gene is possibly TRBD2 (5 bases). The length of the CDR3 is 15 residues. Germline CDR1 reads DFQATT; CDR2 reads SNEGSKA (reference sequence). Deletions cut 3 bases from V and 0 bases from J, with 12 bases between. CDR3 DNA sequence: TGCAGTGCTAGTGATGGAGGCCCCTCCTACAATGAGCAGTTCTTC. This codes for CSASDGGPSYNEQFF.

The CDR3 loop reads CASSLAEDSIQYF. CDR3 nucleotide sequence: TGTGCCAGCAGCTTAGCCGAGGATAGCATTCAGTACTTC. This chain connects TRBV7-8 to TRBJ2-4; D unresolved. Germline CDR1 is SGHVS and CDR2 is FQNEAQ. Trimming removed 0 bases from V and 9 bases from J, with 9 bases in between. This CDR3 comprises 13 residues.

The chain employs TRBV3-1 (or the pseudogene TRBV3-2) and TRBJ1-5, with D maybe TRBD1 (5 bases). Trimming pared 5 bases from V and 4 bases from J, leaving 9 bases between. CDR1 LGHDT and CDR2 YNNKEL come from the germline V gene (reference sequence). There are 13 residues in the CDR3. CDR3 region: CASSFKGNQPQHF. DNA of the CDR3: TGTGCCAGCAGCTTCAAGGGGAATCAGCCCCAGCATTTT.

This clone was observed a single time. CDR3 amino acids: CASSRTENTEAFF. For the CDR3, the DNA is TGTGCCAGCAGTAGAACAGAGAACACTGAAGCTTTCTTT. The gene calls are TRBV12-3 or TRBV12-4 and TRBJ1-1, with D unclear. The CDR3 consists of 13 residues. V was pared by 5 bases and J by 1 base, with 8 bases between.

The chain combines TRBV7-2 with TRBJ1-5; D unclear. V shed 3 bases and J shed 0 bases, with 12 bases lying between them. CDR1 SGHTA and CDR2 FQGNSA come from the germline V gene. The CDR3 has 16 amino acids. The CDR3 sequence: CASSFRGYPSNQPQHF. CDR3 nucleotides: TGTGCCAGCAGCTTCCGCGGGTATCCTAGCAATCAGCCCCAGCATTTT.

About this clone: Additional DNA sequences in this sample encode the identical CDR3. Here the CDR3 reads CASSPGTGNEQFF. The DNA for the CDR3 is TGTGCCAGCTCACCTGGGACAGGGAATGAGCAGTTCTTC. V and J are TRBV18 and TRBJ2-1; TRBD1 aligns across 9 bases. Germline assignment: CDR1 KGHSH and CDR2 LQKENI. J lost 7 bases, V lost 3 bases, and 1 base had no gene match. The CDR3 has 13 residues. Drawing the rest from reference TRBV18 and TRBJ2-1, the complete variable domain is NAGVMQNPRHLVRRRGQEARLRCSPMKGHSHVYWYRQLPEEGLKFMVYLQKENIIDESGMPKERFSAEFPKEGPSILRIQQVVRGDSAAYFCASSPGTGNEQFFGPGTRLTVL.

J is TRBJ2-5 and V is TRBV9; TRBD2 matches at 13 bases. This CDR3 contains 16 residues. V dropped 4 bases and J dropped 4; count of bases not matched to a gene: 7. Germline CDR1 reads SGDLS; CDR2 reads YYNGEE. CDR3: CASSPTLAGGRETQYF. CDR3 nucleotides: TGTGCCAGCAGCCCCACACTAGCGGGGGGGAGAGAGACCCAGTACTTC.

The chain recombines TRBV6-5 with TRBJ2-7, with 10 positions matching TRBD1. Trimming took 5 bases from V and 1 from J; bases not matched to a gene: 5. Per the germline V gene, CDR1 is MNHEY and CDR2 is SVGAGI. This CDR3 is 15 amino acids long. The CDR3 loop is CASSRTGGGSYEQYV. In nucleotides, the CDR3 is TGTGCCAGCAGTCGGACAGGGGGAGGATCCTACGAGCAGTACGTC.

V and J are TRBV9 and TRBJ2-7, with TRBD2 identical over 12 bases. V lost 3 bases and J lost 3; bases outside the gene matches: 10. CDR3 length equals 17 residues. Germline V gene data show CDR1 as SGDLS and CDR2 as YYNGEE. This chain's CDR3 is CASSASIATSGSYEQYF. Written as DNA, the CDR3 is TGTGCCAGCAGCGCCTCCATAGCGACTAGCGGGAGCTACGAGCAGTACTTC.

CDR3 sequence: CAWSVPERGPDTQYF. CDR3 nucleotide sequence: TGTGCCTGGAGTGTACCCGAGCGGGGTCCAGATACGCAGTATTTT. The rearrangement joins TRBV30 to TRBJ2-3; TRBD2 aligns across 7 bases. This CDR3 spans 15 amino acids. The germline CDR1 and CDR2 sequences are GTSNPN and SVGIG (reference sequence). The V segment lost 0 bases and the J segment 4 bases; nucleotides outside the gene matches: 7.

The rearrangement joins TRBV7-9 to TRBJ1-3; D not certain. The V end lost 5 bases, the J end lost 0 bases, and 8 bases lay between the germline ends. The V gene's germline CDR1 is SEHNR and CDR2 FQNEAQ (reference sequence). The length of the CDR3 is 14 residues. CDR3 residues: CASSGRPSGNTIYF. DNA of the CDR3: TGTGCCAGCAGCGGCAGGCCCTCTGGAAACACCATATATTTT.

The J gene is TRBJ1-2, the V gene TRBV7-9, with a tentative D call TRBD1 (6 bases). Between the trimmed V and J ends, which lost 5 bases and 0 bases, there was a span of 13 bases. The CDR3 sequence is 15 residues long. Germline-derived CDR1 and CDR2 are SEHNR and FQNEAQ (reference sequence). Here the CDR3 DNA reads TGTGCCAGCAGCGTCACAGGGCGGACTAACTATGGCTACACCTTC. Protein sequence: CASSVTGRTNYGYTF.

This clone was observed once. The chain recombines TRBV4-3 with TRBJ1-6; D gene uncertain. The V end lost 1 base, the J end lost 2 bases, and 3 bases lay between the germline ends. This CDR3 contains 14 residues. Germline CDR1 is LGHNA and CDR2 is YSLEER. CDR3 DNA sequence: TGCGCCAGCAGCCAAGTCACCTATAATTCACCCCTCCACTTT. This encodes CASSQVTYNSPLHF.

V is TRBV28 and J is TRBJ2-1, with TRBD2 matching over 11 bases. CDR3 length equals 16 residues. CDR1 and CDR2 from the germline V gene are MDHEN and SYDVKM. The V gene end was trimmed by 5 bases and the J gene end by 1 base; junction bases not matched to a gene: 4. The chain's CDR3 is CASSKWTSGSYNEQFF. The CDR3 nucleotides read TGTGCCAGCAGTAAATGGACTAGCGGGTCCTACAATGAGCAGTTCTTC.

The V and J genes are TRBV14 and TRBJ1-6, with D uncertain. The CDR3 runs to 18 residues. V lost 0 bases, J lost 1 base, and 13 bases lay in between. Germline CDR1 SGHDN, CDR2 FVKESK. CDR3 bases: TGTGCCAGCAGCCAAGATCGCCCCCAGTGGTCCTATAATTCACCCCTCCACTTT. Encoded protein: CASSQDRPQWSYNSPLHF.

The V and J genes are TRBV19 and TRBJ1-2, with D unresolved. The CDR3 covers 12 residues. Germline CDR1 is LNHDA and CDR2 is SQIVND (reference sequence). The V and J ends lost 4 bases and 4 bases respectively, with 7 bases between them. DNA for the CDR3: TGTGCCAGTAGTAGGGAGGGCTATGGCTACACCTTC. Translated, it gives CASSREGYGYTF.

The V and J genes are TRBV28 and TRBJ1-2, with a weak D call TRBD1 (6 bases). Trimming pared 3 bases from V and 1 base from J, leaving 15 bases between. CDR3 size: 16 residues. The germline V gene has CDR1 MDHEN and CDR2 SYDVKM. CDR3 nucleotides: TGTGCCAGCAGTTTTAACAGGGAGCGGGGTAACTATGGCTACACCTTC. It codes for CASSFNRERGNYGYTF.

In this sample, this clone turned up a few times. The CDR3: CASSLFPGNYGYTF. CDR3 bases: TGTGCCAGCAGCTTGTTCCCAGGGAACTATGGCTACACCTTC. This chain connects TRBV5-6 to TRBJ1-2, with a possible D match to TRBD1 (5 bases). Germline loops: CDR1 SGHDT, CDR2 YYEEEE. V dropped 1 base and J dropped 2 bases, with 9 bases sitting between them. CDR3 length equals 14 residues.

The chain employs TRBV18 and TRBJ1-2; possible D gene TRBD1, 5 bases. Per the germline V gene, CDR1 is KGHSH and CDR2 is LQKENI. CDR3 size: 15 residues. The V end was cut by 2 bases, the J end by 0 bases, with 10 bases between. CDR3 loop: CASSPASTANYGYTF. CDR3 sequence (DNA): TGTGCCAGCTCACCAGCGTCGACAGCTAACTATGGCTACACCTTC. The full variable domain, rest sourced from reference TRBV18 and TRBJ1-2, is NAGVMQNPRHLVRRRGQEARLRCSPMKGHSHVYWYRQLPEEGLKFMVYLQKENIIDESGMPKERFSAEFPKEGPSILRIQQVVRGDSAAYFCASSPASTANYGYTFGSGTRLTVV.

This rearrangement joins TRBV24-1 to TRBJ2-3; 8 bases are shared with TRBD2. Germline loops: CDR1 KGHDR, CDR2 SFDVKD. The length of the CDR3 is 13 residues. V was clipped by 6 bases and J by 6 bases; unmatched bases: 4. The CDR3 nucleotides read TGTGCCACCAGTCGGCGGGGGGCGGATACGCAGTATTTT. This translates into CATSRRGADTQYF.

This chain uses TRBV4-3 with TRBJ2-1; tentatively, D is TRBD2 (6 bases). The CDR3 spans 17 residues. The germline gives CDR1 LGHNA, CDR2 YSLEER. V dropped 2 bases and J dropped 0 bases, with 14 bases sitting between them. In DNA form, the CDR3 reads TGCGCCAGCAGCCAACGACAGTGGGGACTCTCCTACAATGAGCAGTTCTTC. Translation: CASSQRQWGLSYNEQFF.

The rearrangement links TRBV24-1 to TRBJ2-2; 7 positions agree with TRBD2. In germline, CDR1 is KGHDR, CDR2 SFDVKD. V shed 4 bases and J 5 bases; nucleotides not matched to a gene: 9. The CDR3 extends over 16 amino acids. The CDR3 loop is CATSEPSGVGTGELFF. CDR3 DNA sequence: TGTGCCACCAGTGAACCAAGCGGGGTCGGGACCGGGGAGCTGTTTTTT.

This chain connects TRBV7-2 to TRBJ1-3; the match to TRBD1 covers 9 bases. The V gene's germline CDR1 is SGHTA and CDR2 FQGNSA. V gave up 5 bases and J gave up 5 bases; unmatched junction bases: 4. The CDR3 totals 14 residues. For the CDR3, the DNA is TGTGCCAGCAGCATGGACAGGGGTAGAAACACCATATATTTT. Translated, it gives CASSMDRGRNTIYF. The whole variable domain, filled in from reference TRBV7-2 and TRBJ1-3, reads GAGVSQSPSNKVTEKGKDVELRCDPISGHTALYWYRQSLGQGLEFLIYFQGNSAPDKSGLPSDRFSAERTGGSVSTLTIQRTQQEDSAVYLCASSMDRGRNTIYFGEGSWLTVV.

This clone showed up just a few times. The V call is TRBV28, the J call TRBJ1-2, with D possibly matching TRBD1 (6 bases). Trimming pared 6 bases from V and 3 bases from J, leaving 17 bases between. Germline V gene lookup returns CDR1 MDHEN and CDR2 SYDVKM. The CDR3 loop spans 15 amino acids. The CDR3: CASSLDRTSYYGYTF. CDR3 coding DNA: TGTGCCAGCAGCCTCGACAGGACTTCGTACTATGGCTACACCTTC.

V usage is TRBV18 and J usage is TRBJ1-6; tentatively, D is TRBD1 (5 bases). Germline CDR1 KGHSH, CDR2 LQKENI. V lost 3 bases and J 7 bases, leaving 16 bases between the germline ends. CDR3 length: 16 amino acids. CDR3 DNA sequence: TGTGCCAGCTCACCGACTATGGGAGGGACCAATTCACCCCTCCACTTT. As protein: CASSPTMGGTNSPLHF.

This clone came up once. Other DNA sequences of this sample code for an identical CDR3. The chain carries TRBV20-1 and TRBJ1-5, with a weak D call TRBD1 (5 bases). V lost 3 bases and J lost 0, with 6 bases in between. The CDR3 totals 13 residues. The germline gives CDR1 DFQATT, CDR2 SNEGSKA (reference sequence). The CDR3 DNA sequence: TGCAGTGCTAGTAGGGGTAGCAATCAGCCCCAGCATTTT. Translation: CSASRGSNQPQHF.

This chain uses TRBV5-5 with TRBJ2-7; D is perhaps TRBD1 (5 bases). Per germline, CDR1 SGHKS and CDR2 YYEKEE (reference sequence). V was shortened by 1 base and J by 2 bases, with 7 bases between the two germline ends. The CDR3 extends over 13 amino acids. The CDR3 loop is CASSLQGAYEQYF. The CDR3 DNA sequence: TGTGCCAGCAGCTTGCAAGGGGCCTACGAGCAGTACTTC.

This sequence joins TRBV6-5 and TRBJ2-2; D is possibly TRBD2 (6 bases). V dropped 0 bases and J dropped 7 bases, with 12 bases sitting between them. Looked up from germline, CDR1 is MNHEY and CDR2 is SVGAGI. The length of the CDR3 is 15 residues. CDR3 DNA: TGTGCCAGCAGTTACTCGGCGGGACGTCTCGGGGAGCTGTTTTTT. Its translation: CASSYSAGRLGELFF.